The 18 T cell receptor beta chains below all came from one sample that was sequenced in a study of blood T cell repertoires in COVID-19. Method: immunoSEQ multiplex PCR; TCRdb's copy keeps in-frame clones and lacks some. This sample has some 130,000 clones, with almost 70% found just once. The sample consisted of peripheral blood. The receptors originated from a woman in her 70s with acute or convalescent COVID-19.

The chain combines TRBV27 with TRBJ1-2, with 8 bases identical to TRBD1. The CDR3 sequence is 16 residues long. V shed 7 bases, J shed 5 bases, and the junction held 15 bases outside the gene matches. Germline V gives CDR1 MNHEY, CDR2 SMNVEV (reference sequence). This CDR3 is CASKIRPGQGEYGYTF. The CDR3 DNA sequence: TGTGCCAGCAAAATCCGTCCAGGACAGGGTGAATATGGCTACACCTTC.

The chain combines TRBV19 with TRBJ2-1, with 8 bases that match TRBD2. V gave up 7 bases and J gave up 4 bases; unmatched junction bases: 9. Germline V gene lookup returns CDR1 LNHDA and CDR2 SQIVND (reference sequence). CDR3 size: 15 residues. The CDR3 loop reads CASNPAGGTYNEQFF. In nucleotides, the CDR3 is TGTGCCAGTAACCCGGCGGGAGGCACATACAATGAGCAGTTCTTC.

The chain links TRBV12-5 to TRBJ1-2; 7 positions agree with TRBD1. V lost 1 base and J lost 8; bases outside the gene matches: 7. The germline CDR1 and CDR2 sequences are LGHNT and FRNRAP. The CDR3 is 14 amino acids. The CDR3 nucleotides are TGTGCTAGTGGTTTGGGACAGGGCCGAGAGGGCTACACCTTC. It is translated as CASGLGQGREGYTF.

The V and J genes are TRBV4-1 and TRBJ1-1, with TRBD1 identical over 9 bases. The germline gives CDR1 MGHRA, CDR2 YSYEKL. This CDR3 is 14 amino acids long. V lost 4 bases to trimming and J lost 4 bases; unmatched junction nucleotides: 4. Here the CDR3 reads CASSPETGGTEAFF. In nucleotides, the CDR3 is TGCGCCAGCAGCCCTGAGACAGGGGGCACTGAAGCTTTCTTT.

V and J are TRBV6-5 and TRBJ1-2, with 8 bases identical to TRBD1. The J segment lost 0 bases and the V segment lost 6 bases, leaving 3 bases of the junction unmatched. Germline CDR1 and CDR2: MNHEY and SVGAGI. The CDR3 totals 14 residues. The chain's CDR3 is CASRDRATNYGYTF. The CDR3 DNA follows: TGTGCCAGCAGGGACAGGGCGACTAACTATGGCTACACCTTC.

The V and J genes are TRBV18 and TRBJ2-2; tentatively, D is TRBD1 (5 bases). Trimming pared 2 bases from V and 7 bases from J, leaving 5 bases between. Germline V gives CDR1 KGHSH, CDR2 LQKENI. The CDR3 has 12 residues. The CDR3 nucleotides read TGTGCCAGCTCACCAAGGGGCGGGGAGCTGTTTTTT. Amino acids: CASSPRGGELFF. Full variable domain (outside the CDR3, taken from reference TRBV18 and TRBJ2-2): NAGVMQNPRHLVRRRGQEARLRCSPMKGHSHVYWYRQLPEEGLKFMVYLQKENIIDESGMPKERFSAEFPKEGPSILRIQQVVRGDSAAYFCASSPRGGELFFGEGSRLTVL.

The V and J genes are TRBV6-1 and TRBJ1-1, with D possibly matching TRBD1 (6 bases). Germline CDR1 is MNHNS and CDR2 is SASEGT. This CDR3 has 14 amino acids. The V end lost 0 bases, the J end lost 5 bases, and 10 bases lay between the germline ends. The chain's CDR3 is CASSEARDKTEAFF. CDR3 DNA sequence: TGTGCCAGCAGTGAAGCCCGGGACAAAACTGAAGCTTTCTTT.

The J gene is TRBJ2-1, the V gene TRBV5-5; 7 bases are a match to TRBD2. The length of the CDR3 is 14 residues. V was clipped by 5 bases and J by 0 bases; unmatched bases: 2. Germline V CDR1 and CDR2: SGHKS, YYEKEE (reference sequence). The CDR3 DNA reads TGTGCCAGCAGGGGAGGGTCCTCCTACAATGAGCAGTTCTTC. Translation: CASRGGSSYNEQFF.

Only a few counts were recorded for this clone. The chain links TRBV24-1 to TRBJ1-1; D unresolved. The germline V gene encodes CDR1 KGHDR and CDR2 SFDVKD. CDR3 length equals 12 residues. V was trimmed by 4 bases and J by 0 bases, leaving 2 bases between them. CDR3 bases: TGTGCCACCAGTGACATGAACACTGAAGCTTTCTTT. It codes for CATSDMNTEAFF.

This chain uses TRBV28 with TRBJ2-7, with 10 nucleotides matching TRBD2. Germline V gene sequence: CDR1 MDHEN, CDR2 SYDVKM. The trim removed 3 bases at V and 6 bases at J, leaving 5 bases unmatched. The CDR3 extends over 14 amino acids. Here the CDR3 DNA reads TGTGCCAGCAGTTTGGGTCTAGCGGGAGTCGAGCAGTACTTC. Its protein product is CASSLGLAGVEQYF.

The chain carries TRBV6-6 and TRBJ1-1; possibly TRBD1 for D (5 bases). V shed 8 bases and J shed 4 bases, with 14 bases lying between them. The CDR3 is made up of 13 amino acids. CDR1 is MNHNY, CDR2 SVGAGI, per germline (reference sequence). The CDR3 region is CASGPGGSTEAFF. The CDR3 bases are TGTGCCAGCGGGCCTGGGGGGAGCACTGAAGCTTTCTTT.

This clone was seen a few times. Here the CDR3 reads CASSHTNEKLFF. CDR3 nucleotide sequence: TGTGCCAGCAGCCATACAAATGAAAAACTGTTTTTT. J is TRBJ1-4 and V is TRBV3-1 (or the pseudogene TRBV3-2), with no clear D. Looked up from germline, CDR1 is LGHDT and CDR2 is YNNKEL (reference sequence). This CDR3 region has 12 residues. V lost 3 bases, J lost 5 bases, and 4 bases lay in between.

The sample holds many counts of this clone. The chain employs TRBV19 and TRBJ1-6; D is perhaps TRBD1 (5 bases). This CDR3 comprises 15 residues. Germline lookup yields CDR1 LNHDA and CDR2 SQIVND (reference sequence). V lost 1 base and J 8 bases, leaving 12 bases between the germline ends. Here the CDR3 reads CASSIGGGADSPLHF. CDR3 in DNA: TGTGCCAGTAGTATAGGGGGGGGTGCGGATTCACCCCTCCACTTT.

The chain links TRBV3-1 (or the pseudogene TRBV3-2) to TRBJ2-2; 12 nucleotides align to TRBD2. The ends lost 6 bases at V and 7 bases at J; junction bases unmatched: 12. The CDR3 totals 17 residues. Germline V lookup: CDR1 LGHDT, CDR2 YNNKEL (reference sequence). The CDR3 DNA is TGTGCCAGCAGTCGAACTAGCGGGAGGCCCGGGGGCGGGGAGCTGTTTTTT. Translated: CASSRTSGRPGGGELFF.

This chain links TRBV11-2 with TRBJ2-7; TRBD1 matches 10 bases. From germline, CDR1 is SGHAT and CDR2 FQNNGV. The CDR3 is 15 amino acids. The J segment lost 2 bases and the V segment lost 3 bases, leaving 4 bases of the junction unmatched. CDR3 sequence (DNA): TGTGCCAGCAGCTTCGGACAGGGGGAGACCTACGAGCAGTACTTC. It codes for CASSFGQGETYEQYF.

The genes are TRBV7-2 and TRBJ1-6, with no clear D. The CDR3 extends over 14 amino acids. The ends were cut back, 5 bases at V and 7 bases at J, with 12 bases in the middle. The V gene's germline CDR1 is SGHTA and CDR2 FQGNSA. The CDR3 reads CASSPLAGNSPLHF. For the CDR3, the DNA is TGTGCCAGCAGCCCCCTGGCAGGAAATTCACCCCTCCACTTT.

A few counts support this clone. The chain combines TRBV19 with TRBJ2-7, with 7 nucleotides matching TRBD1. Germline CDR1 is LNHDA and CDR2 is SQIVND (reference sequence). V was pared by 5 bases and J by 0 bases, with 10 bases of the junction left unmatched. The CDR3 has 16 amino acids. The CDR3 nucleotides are TGTGCCAGTAGTCGTCGTGTACAGGGGAACTCCTACGAGCAGTACTTC. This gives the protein CASSRRVQGNSYEQYF.

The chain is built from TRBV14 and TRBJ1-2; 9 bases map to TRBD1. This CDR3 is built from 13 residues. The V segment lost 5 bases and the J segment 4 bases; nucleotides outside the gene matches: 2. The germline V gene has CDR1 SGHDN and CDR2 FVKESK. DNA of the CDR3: TGTGCCAGCAGCTTGGGACAGGGCTATGGCTACACCTTC. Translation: CASSLGQGYGYTF.